This TCR beta chain was identified in a study of shared clonotypes between healthy human individuals. Produced via immunoSEQ multiplex PCR; TCRdb's table is partial and in-frame only. The data contain over 100,000 clones, 55% to 70% of them singletons. Sequencing input: memory CD8+ T cells sorted from blood. Subset of the sample: CD45RO+ cells pooled with CCR7-negative TemRA cells. The receptor was derived from a woman in her 30s in good health.

The DNA of the CDR3 is TGTGCCAGCAGTACACACAGGGGGGAAAACACTGAAGCTTTCTTT. Protein product: CASSTHRGENTEAFF. The rearrangement joins TRBV6-1 to TRBJ1-1; 8 nucleotides agree with TRBD1. CDR3 size: 15 residues. The germline CDR1 and CDR2 sequences are MNHNS and SASEGT. Trimming took 5 bases from V and 2 from J; bases not matched to a gene: 7.